The 32 T cell receptor beta chains below come from one sample, sequenced in a study of T cell clonality in common variable immunodeficiency. Sequencing was performed with immunoSEQ multiplex PCR; in TCRdb, only in-frame clones are kept and a portion is missing. The sample contains 30,000 to 40,000 clones, none of them singletons. Sequences were obtained from peripheral blood mononuclear cells. The receptors originated from a person between 18 and 69 years old in good health.

This clone was seen ten or more times. The CDR3 region is CAWSVNKNYGYTF. The CDR3 bases that were read are TGTGCCTGGAGTGTAAACAAAAACTATGGC. The chain joins TRBV30 to TRBJ1-2; D unresolved. The read finishes 3 residues shy of the CDR3 end, and the germline J gene is used to complete it. The CDR3 is 13 residues long. Per germline, CDR1 GTSNPN and CDR2 SVGIG (reference sequence). V lost 0 bases to trimming and J lost 2 bases, with 7 bases between them.

This clone has a count of ten or more. The CDR3 end lies 3 residues beyond the end of the read and is filled in from the germline J gene. V is TRBV19 and J is TRBJ1-5, with a tentative D call TRBD1 (5 bases). The CDR3 loop spans 13 amino acids. The V gene lost 7 bases and the J gene lost 7 bases, with 14 bases spanning the gap. Germline CDR1 LNHDA, CDR2 SQIVND (reference sequence). The CDR3 protein is CASNQGSLQPQHF. The sequenced part of the CDR3 DNA is TGTGCCAGTAACCAGGGTAGCTTGCAGCCC.

This clone came up many times. The observed sequence ends 3 residues before the CDR3 terminus, with the missing tail filled in from the germline J gene. The genes are TRBV11-3 and TRBJ1-1; D is perhaps TRBD1 (5 bases). CDR3 size: 14 residues. V was shortened by 3 bases and J by 4 bases, with 12 bases between the two germline ends. CDR1 and CDR2 from the germline V gene are SGHNT and YENEEA. The covered CDR3 bases are TGTGCCAGCAGCTTGCGGCAGGGAAGCACTGAA. Its translation: CASSLRQGSTE. The whole CDR3 is CASSLRQGSTEAFF. Combining the CDR3 with reference TRBV11-3 and TRBJ1-1 gives the whole variable domain EAGVVQSPRYKIIEKKQPVAFWCNPISGHNTLYWYLQNLGQGPELLIRYENEEAVDDSQLPKDRFSAERLKGVDSTLKIQPAELGDSAVYLCASSLRQGSTEAFFGQGTRLTVV.

This clone was counted between two and nine times. The junction departs from germline at one end; a sequencing error may be responsible. The read terminates 3 residues before the CDR3 end, so the remaining end is supplied by the germline J gene. The chain is built from TRBV7-7 and TRBJ1-2; 7 bases map to TRBD1. Germline V gene lookup returns CDR1 SSHAT and CDR2 FNYEAQ (reference sequence). The CDR3 runs 15 residues. CDR3 sequence reads: CASSLGDRKTDTYTF. CDR3 DNA (partial): TGTGCTAGCAGCTTAGGGGACAGAAAAACAGATACC.

The sample holds many counts of this clone. The read stops 3 residues short of the end of the CDR3; the missing end is completed from the germline J gene. The rearrangement uses TRBV20-1 and TRBJ2-3, with D possibly matching TRBD2 (6 bases). V was trimmed by 6 bases and J by 1 base, leaving 11 bases between them. This CDR3 has 13 amino acids. Germline CDR1 and CDR2: DFQATT and SNEGSKA (reference sequence). CDR3 sequence: CSAAPSGTDTQYF. CDR3 bases read: TGCAGTGCCGCCCCTAGCGGCACAGATACG.

A remark on this clone: This may come from a read error, since a much larger clone is one base off. The read is 3 residues too short to cover the CDR3 end, so that end is filled in from the germline J gene. The chain employs TRBV20-1 and TRBJ2-7; D is uncertain. This CDR3 contains 13 residues. Germline V gene sequence: CDR1 DFQATT, CDR2 SNEGSKA (reference sequence). Between the trimmed V and J ends, which lost 4 bases and 2 bases, there was a span of 12 bases. The DNA read from the CDR3 is TGCAGTGCTATGGGCTCCGATGCCTACGAG. Encoded protein: CSAMGSDAYE. The full CDR3 protein reads CSAMGSDAYEQYF.

This clone was counted many times. The read falls 3 residues short of the CDR3 end, and the missing part is taken from the germline J gene. This chain links TRBV7-8 with TRBJ1-2; 7 bases are a match to TRBD1. Per the germline V gene, CDR1 is SGHVS and CDR2 is FQNEAQ. The V segment lost 1 base and the J segment 3 bases; nucleotides outside the gene matches: 5. The CDR3 has 15 amino acids. CDR3 loop: CASSLGVTGDYGYTF. Partial CDR3 DNA: TGTGCCAGCAGCTTAGGGGTCACAGGGGACTATGGC.

Comment on this clone: Coverage ceases 3 residues before the CDR3 finishes, and the germline J gene fills in the end. The chain employs TRBV7-9 and TRBJ1-4; the D gene is possibly TRBD1 (5 bases). Trimming pared 4 bases from V and 8 bases from J, leaving 14 bases between. The CDR3 consists of 14 residues. Germline CDR1 and CDR2: SEHNR and FQNEAQ (reference sequence). The CDR3 region is CASSSSWAGEKLFF. The CDR3 bases that were read are TGTGCCAGCAGCTCTTCTTGGGCAGGGGAAAAA.

This clone occurred many times. The CDR3 end lies 3 residues beyond the end of the read and is filled in from the germline J gene. This chain joins TRBV19 and TRBJ1-1; D is perhaps TRBD1 (6 bases). Germline V lookup: CDR1 LNHDA, CDR2 SQIVND (reference sequence). Trimming removed 5 bases at V and 3 bases at J, with 19 bases between. The CDR3 is made up of 16 amino acids. The CDR3: CASSPTFQGLYTEAFF. The covered CDR3 bases are TGTGCCAGTAGTCCAACCTTTCAGGGGCTCTACACTGAA. The full variable domain, its missing parts supplied by reference TRBV19 and TRBJ1-1, is DGGITQSPKYLFRKEGQNVTLSCEQNLNHDAMYWYRQDPGQGLRLIYYSQIVNDFQKGDIAEGYSVSREKKESFPLTVTSAQKNPTAFYLCASSPTFQGLYTEAFFGQGTRLTVV.

This clone occurred many times. The DNA ends 3 residues before the CDR3 does, and the rest of the CDR3 is filled in from the germline J gene. J is TRBJ2-7 and V is TRBV5-4; 11 bases map to TRBD1. The CDR3 extends over 15 amino acids. Germline loops: CDR1 SGHNT, CDR2 YYREEE (reference sequence). Trimming took 4 bases from V and 2 from J; bases not matched to a gene: 5. The sequenced CDR3 bases are TGTGCCAGCAGCCTTCAGGACAGGGGGCCCTACGAG. This translates into CASSLQDRGPYE. The complete CDR3 protein is CASSLQDRGPYEQYF.

This clone has a count of ten or more. The DNA ends 3 residues before the CDR3 does, and the rest of the CDR3 is filled in from the germline J gene. This chain uses TRBV2 with TRBJ1-2; a possible D gene is TRBD1 (6 bases). Trimming removed 5 bases from V and 5 bases from J, with 15 bases in between. CDR3 length: 14 amino acids. Germline V gives CDR1 SNHLY, CDR2 FYNNEI. The CDR3 here is CASSYTGLGYGYTF. CDR3 DNA (partial): TGTGCCAGCAGTTATACAGGGTTGGGGTATGGC.

In its sample, this clone was seen many times. The observed sequence ends 3 residues before the CDR3 terminus, with the missing tail filled in from the germline J gene. The chain employs TRBV28 and TRBJ2-5; 9 bases are a match to TRBD1. J lost 5 bases, V lost 9 bases, and 7 bases had no gene match. The CDR3 totals 13 residues. Per the germline V gene, CDR1 is MDHEN and CDR2 is SYDVKM. The CDR3 bases that were read are TGTGCCAGTACAGGGGGCGTAAGGGAGACC. It translates to CASTGGVRET. The full CDR3 reads CASTGGVRETQYF.

This clone was observed a few times. The sequenced fragment ends 3 residues before the CDR3 boundary, so the rest is inferred from the germline J gene. The gene calls are TRBV2 and TRBJ1-1; D is possibly TRBD1 (6 bases). This CDR3 region has 13 residues. Germline V gene data show CDR1 as SNHLY and CDR2 as FYNNEI. V was cut by 11 bases and J by 3 bases, with 16 bases left in between. The CDR3 sequence is CAGQFTGYTEAFF. CDR3 DNA (partial): TGTGCCGGACAGTTCACAGGGTACACTGAA.

This clone was recorded many times. The DNA ends 3 residues before the CDR3 does, and the rest of the CDR3 is filled in from the germline J gene. The genes are TRBV27 and TRBJ2-1, with 12 nucleotides matching TRBD2. The CDR3 runs 17 residues. CDR1 and CDR2 from the germline V gene are MNHEY and SMNVEV (reference sequence). With 2 bases clipped from V and 7 bases from J, the junction kept 9 bases outside the gene matches. CDR3 in amino acids: CASSLQPLAGGWNEQFF. The CDR3 bases that were read are TGTGCCAGCAGTTTACAACCCCTAGCGGGAGGGTGGAATGAG.

In this sample, this clone turned up many times. Read coverage stops 3 residues before the CDR3 terminus; the germline J gene supplies the remainder. The chain joins TRBV27 to TRBJ1-6; D is perhaps TRBD1 (5 bases). Germline-derived CDR1 and CDR2 are MNHEY and SMNVEV (reference sequence). Trimming took 6 bases from V and 7 from J, leaving 10 bases between them. This CDR3 spans 13 amino acids. The sequenced CDR3 bases are TGTGCCAGCAGCGAGAGACAGAATTCACCC. Encoded protein: CASSERQNSP. The whole CDR3 is CASSERQNSPLHF.

In its sample, this clone was seen many times. The CDR3 is cut off 3 residues early in the read; its end comes from the germline J gene. The genes are TRBV5-1 and TRBJ2-3, with a weak D call TRBD2 (6 bases). The germline gives CDR1 SGHRS, CDR2 YFSETQ. The germline V and J ends were trimmed by 4 bases and 4 bases, with 10 bases remaining between them. The CDR3 length is 13 residues. CDR3 sequence reads: CASSLGTPDTQYF. The sequenced CDR3 bases are TGCGCCAGCAGCCTCGGGACTCCAGATACG.

This clone was detected many times. The CDR3 end lies 3 residues beyond the end of the read and is filled in from the germline J gene. The chain has TRBV5-4 and TRBJ1-1; 8 bases are shared with TRBD1. The CDR3 totals 16 residues. The germline CDR1 and CDR2 sequences are SGHNT and YYREEE (reference sequence). With 0 bases clipped from V and 3 bases from J, the junction kept 7 bases outside the gene matches. The sequenced CDR3 bases are TGTGCCAGCAGCTTGGGACAGGGGTTTCAGGACACTGAA. Protein: CASSLGQGFQDTE. In full, the CDR3 reads CASSLGQGFQDTEAFF.

This clone was recorded at least ten times. The read is 3 residues too short to cover the CDR3 end, so that end is filled in from the germline J gene. The J gene is TRBJ1-2, the V gene TRBV28; TRBD1 might be the D (6 bases). CDR1 is MDHEN, CDR2 SYDVKM, per germline. Trimming stripped 6 bases from V and 7 bases from J, with 15 bases between. The CDR3 has 13 amino acids. The DNA read from the CDR3 is TGTGCCAGCAGGGACAGACCCCGCGGTGGC. This sequence encodes CASRDRPRGG. The full-length CDR3 reads as CASRDRPRGGYTF.

This clone was counted many times. The read comes to an end 3 residues before the CDR3 does, leaving the germline J gene to fill in the end. The chain recombines TRBV5-1 with TRBJ2-5, with 7 bases that match TRBD2. This CDR3 contains 15 residues. V dropped 1 base and J dropped 4; count of bases not matched to a gene: 7. CDR1 is SGHRS, CDR2 YFSETQ, per germline. The sequenced CDR3 bases are TGCGCCAGCAGCTTGTCGGGGGGTGACGGAGAGACC. It encodes CASSLSGGDGET. The whole CDR3 is CASSLSGGDGETQYF.

The table lists this clone with many counts. The read ends 3 residues early relative to the CDR3; the germline J gene fills the gap. J is TRBJ2-3 and V is TRBV28, with TRBD1 matching over 8 bases. Germline V lookup: CDR1 MDHEN, CDR2 SYDVKM. Trimming took 5 bases from V and 5 from J; bases not matched to a gene: 9. CDR3 length: 15 residues. The CDR3 DNA, read in part, is TGTGCCAGCAGTCCGGACAGGGTTTATGGAGATACG. It is translated as CASSPDRVYGDT. The CDR3 in its entirety is CASSPDRVYGDTQYF.

This clone was recorded at least ten times. Read coverage stops 3 residues before the CDR3 terminus; the germline J gene supplies the remainder. The chain joins TRBV6-1 to TRBJ1-1; possibly TRBD1 for D (6 bases). The CDR3 length is 15 residues. Trimming shortened V by 3 bases and J by 4 bases, and 15 bases separated the two germline ends. The germline CDR1 and CDR2 sequences are MNHNS and SASEGT. CDR3 bases read: TGTGCCAGCAGTGAGTTAGGCAGGGGAATCACTGAA. Protein product: CASSELGRGITE. The whole CDR3 reads CASSELGRGITEAFF.

This clone was counted at least ten times. The CDR3 end lies 3 residues beyond the end of the read and is filled in from the germline J gene. The J gene is TRBJ2-7, the V gene TRBV5-6, with D maybe TRBD1 (6 bases). Trimming pared 5 bases from V and 2 bases from J, leaving 11 bases between. The CDR3 runs 13 residues. Per germline, CDR1 SGHDT and CDR2 YYEEEE. The covered CDR3 bases are TGTGCCAGCAGGGACAGACTCGCCTACGAG. Its protein is CASRDRLAYE. The complete CDR3 protein is CASRDRLAYEQYF.

This clone appeared many times. The read comes to an end 3 residues before the CDR3 does, leaving the germline J gene to fill in the end. The chain links TRBV12-3 or TRBV12-4 to TRBJ2-5; 10 nucleotides align to TRBD1. The CDR3 has 15 residues. The ends lost 6 bases at V and 3 bases at J; junction bases unmatched: 7. CDR3 protein: CASRPWTGGEETQYF. The covered CDR3 bases are TGTGCCAGCAGGCCCTGGACAGGGGGAGAAGAGACC.

In this sample, this clone turned up many times. The read terminates 3 residues ahead of where the CDR3 ends, so the germline J gene completes it. The chain joins TRBV20-1 to TRBJ2-1, with 12 bases that match TRBD2. V was clipped by 1 base and J by 1 base; unmatched bases: 8. CDR1 and CDR2 (germline): DFQATT, SNEGSKA (reference sequence). The CDR3 contains 18 residues. The CDR3 DNA, read in part, is TGCAGTGCTAGAGGGGCTAGCGGGAGGGCGAGTTCCTACAATGAG. Protein product: CSARGASGRASSYNE. The entire CDR3 sequence reads CSARGASGRASSYNEQFF.

This clone was counted ten times or more. Coverage ceases 3 residues before the CDR3 finishes, and the germline J gene fills in the end. The rearrangement uses TRBV12-3 or TRBV12-4 and TRBJ2-7; 10 bases map to TRBD1. This CDR3 region has 14 residues. J lost 2 bases, V lost 6 bases, and 4 bases had no gene match. Partial CDR3 DNA: TGTGCCAGCAGGGGGACAGGGGTTACCTACGAG. Its protein product is CASRGTGVTYE. The full CDR3 sequence reads CASRGTGVTYEQYF.

This clone was counted at least ten times. Read sequence stops 3 residues before the CDR3 end, and the germline J gene provides the missing end. V and J are TRBV28 and TRBJ1-1; 7 nucleotides align to TRBD1. Germline CDR1 and CDR2: MDHEN and SYDVKM. CDR3 size: 15 residues. With 2 bases clipped from V and 0 bases from J, the junction kept 3 bases outside the gene matches. Incomplete CDR3 DNA: TGTGCCAGCAGTTTAGGGGACAGAATGAACACTGAA. This codes for CASSLGDRMNTE. From start to end, the CDR3 is CASSLGDRMNTEAFF. Combining the CDR3 with reference TRBV28 and TRBJ1-1 gives the whole variable domain DVKVTQSSRYLVKRTGEKVFLECVQDMDHENMFWYRQDPGLGLRLIYFSYDVKMKEKGDIPEGYSVSREKKERFSLILESASTNQTSMYLCASSLGDRMNTEAFFGQGTRLTVV.

This clone was counted ten times or more. The read ends 3 residues shy of where the CDR3 ends; the end is completed using the germline J gene. The V gene is TRBV12-3 or TRBV12-4, the J gene TRBJ1-2; the D gene is possibly TRBD1 (6 bases). Trimming removed 3 bases at V and 2 bases at J, with 10 bases between. The CDR3 spans 14 residues. The DNA read from the CDR3 is TGTGCCAGCAGTTTTTCAACAGGGAACTATGGC. This translates into CASSFSTGNYG. The entire CDR3 reads CASSFSTGNYGYTF.

This clone was found many times. One end of the junction is discordant with germline, which a read error may explain. The CDR3 goes on 3 residues after the read ends, and that part is filled in from the germline J gene. This sequence joins TRBV20-1 and TRBJ2-7; 12 nucleotides match TRBD2. The V gene's germline CDR1 is DFQATT and CDR2 SNEGSKA (reference sequence). The length of the CDR3 is 12 residues. CDR3 residues: CSATSGRPEQYF. The CDR3 DNA, read in part, is TGCAGCGCTACTAGCGGGAGGCCCGAG.

The sample holds many counts of this clone. The read gets to within 3 residues of the CDR3 end, and the germline J gene fills in the rest. The J gene is TRBJ2-1, the V gene TRBV5-4; weak D call: TRBD1 (5 bases). CDR1 and CDR2 (germline): SGHNT, YYREEE (reference sequence). V lost 6 bases, J lost 5 bases, and 12 bases lay in between. The CDR3 contains 13 residues. The CDR3 bases that were read are TGTGCCAGCACCCTTCAGGGAAACAATGAG. Its translation: CASTLQGNNE. The entire CDR3 sequence reads CASTLQGNNEQFF. The whole variable domain, filled in from reference TRBV5-4 and TRBJ2-1, reads ETGVTQSPTHLIKTRGQQVTLRCSSQSGHNTVSWYQQALGQGPQFIFQYYREEENGRGNFPPRFSGLQFPNYSSELNVNALELDDSALYLCASTLQGNNEQFFGPGTRLTVL.

This clone has ten or more counts. The read finishes 3 residues shy of the CDR3 end, and the germline J gene is used to complete it. The chain couples TRBV30 to TRBJ1-1; D is ambiguous. V lost 0 bases, J lost 4 bases, and 12 bases lay in between. This CDR3 comprises 14 residues. CDR1 and CDR2 from the germline V gene are GTSNPN and SVGIG (reference sequence). The CDR3 region is CAWSVALRPTEAFF. The CDR3 bases that were read are TGTGCCTGGAGTGTGGCCTTGAGGCCCACTGAA.

Many counts were recorded for this clone. The read falls 3 residues short of the CDR3 end, and the missing part is taken from the germline J gene. This chain links TRBV6-1 with TRBJ2-7, with a weak D call TRBD1 (7 bases). CDR3 length equals 14 residues. Germline V gene data show CDR1 as MNHNS and CDR2 as SASEGT. V gave up 2 bases and J gave up 2 bases, with 10 bases separating them. The CDR3 bases that were read are TGTGCCAGCAGTGAACAGGGGGGACCCTACGAG. This gives the protein CASSEQGGPYE. The entire CDR3 is CASSEQGGPYEQYF.

This clone was detected many times. The read is 3 residues too short to cover the CDR3 end, so that end is filled in from the germline J gene. The chain links TRBV20-1 to TRBJ2-1; 12 bases are a match to TRBD2. V shed 4 bases, J shed 4 bases, and the junction held 5 bases outside the gene matches. The CDR3 contains 15 residues. Germline CDR1 reads DFQATT; CDR2 reads SNEGSKA (reference sequence). The CDR3 bases that were read are TGCAGTGCTATATCGGGACTAGCGGGTTACAATGAG. Translating it yields CSAISGLAGYNE. The entire CDR3 sequence reads CSAISGLAGYNEQFF.